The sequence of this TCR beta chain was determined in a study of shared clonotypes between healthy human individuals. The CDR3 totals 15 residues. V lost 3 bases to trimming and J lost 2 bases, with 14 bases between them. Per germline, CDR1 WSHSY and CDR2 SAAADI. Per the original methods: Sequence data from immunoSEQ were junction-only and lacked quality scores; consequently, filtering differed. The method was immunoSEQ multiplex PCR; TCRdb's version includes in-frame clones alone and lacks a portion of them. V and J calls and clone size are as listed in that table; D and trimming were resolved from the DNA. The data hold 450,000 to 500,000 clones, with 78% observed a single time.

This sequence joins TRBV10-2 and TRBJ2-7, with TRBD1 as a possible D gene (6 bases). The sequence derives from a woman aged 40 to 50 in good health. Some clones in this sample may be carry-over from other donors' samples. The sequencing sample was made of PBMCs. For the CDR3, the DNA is TGCGCCAGCAGTGATTTTACAGGGAGCCCCTACGAGCAGTACTTC. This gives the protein CASSDFTGSPYEQYF.